These 7 T cell receptor beta chains share one sample of origin, sequenced in a study of CD8 T cells in ankylosing spondylitis. The study, taken as a whole, reports: Typical of ankylosing spondylitis blood, it appeared, was a TCR beta motif of about eight highly homologous variants.

TCRdb called the 5' RACE reads again in MiXCR, with one record for every CDR3 protein. The repertoire has about 200,000 distinct CDR3 sequences, 6% to 8.5% of them found once; the top ten carry 12% to 15%. These receptors' antigens are unknown. Sequenced sample: blood, either unsorted or a sorted T cell fraction (not recorded which). The source is a male donor with ankylosing spondylitis.

This clonotype was found many times. The V and J genes are TRBV29-1 and TRBJ2-1; 10 bases map to TRBD1. The CDR3 has 15 residues. V lost 1 base, J lost 7 bases, and 7 bases stayed unmatched. Germline values: CDR1 SQVTM, CDR2 ANQGSEA. CDR3 sequence reads: CSVEGTGGRWNEQFF. Here the CDR3 DNA reads TGCAGCGTTGAAGGGACAGGGGGACGGTGGAATGAGCAGTTCTTC.

This clonotype was found many times. V usage is TRBV6-5 and J usage is TRBJ1-1, with no clear D. V lost 6 bases and J 6 bases, leaving 11 bases between the germline ends. CDR1 MNHEY and CDR2 SVGAGI come from the germline V gene. The CDR3 is made up of 12 amino acids. CDR3: CASRGLRSEAFF. CDR3 bases: TGTGCCAGCAGAGGGTTGAGATCTGAAGCTTTCTTT.

This clonotype showed up many times. V is TRBV7-9 and J is TRBJ2-5; D remains ambiguous. Trimming shortened V by 6 bases and J by 7 bases, and 15 bases separated the two germline ends. The germline V gene has CDR1 SEHNR and CDR2 FQNEAQ (reference sequence). The CDR3 totals 13 residues. In DNA form, the CDR3 reads TGTGCCAGCAGAATGACGGTCTGGGGGACCCAGTACTTC. It encodes CASRMTVWGTQYF.

The V and J genes are TRBV12-3 or TRBV12-4 and TRBJ2-1, with 11 bases fitting TRBD1. J was trimmed by 8 bases and V by 4 bases; bases with no gene match: 10. The CDR3 covers 16 residues. CDR3: CASSWGTGGFRYEQFF. The DNA of the CDR3 is TGTGCCAGCAGTTGGGGGACAGGGGGTTTTCGGTATGAGCAGTTCTTC.

Here the CDR3 DNA reads TGCGCCAGCAGCTCCTCATGGACAGGGGGGTCGGAACCTGAAGCTTTCTTT. It yields the protein CASSSSWTGGSEPEAFF. The chain is built from TRBV4-1 and TRBJ1-1; 10 bases fit TRBD1. Germline loops: CDR1 MGHRA, CDR2 YSYEKL. Unmatched junction bases numbered 15, after V lost 5 bases and J lost 6 bases. This CDR3 comprises 17 residues.

This clonotype has a count of ten or more. This chain uses TRBV27 with TRBJ2-1; the D gene is possibly TRBD2 (5 bases). Germline CDR1 is MNHEY and CDR2 is SMNVEV (reference sequence). The CDR3 loop spans 13 amino acids. Trimming stripped 4 bases from V and 5 bases from J, with 9 bases between. CDR3 protein: CASSSLVDNEQFF. For the CDR3, the DNA is TGTGCCAGCAGTTCACTAGTAGACAATGAGCAGTTCTTC.

This rearrangement joins TRBV27 to TRBJ2-5; no clear D gene. Germline values: CDR1 MNHEY, CDR2 SMNVEV (reference sequence). This CDR3 spans 13 amino acids. With 5 bases removed from V and 7 bases from J, the gap between germline ends came to 14 bases. CDR3 in amino acids: CASSPLSSRTQYF. CDR3 nucleotide sequence: TGTGCCAGCAGTCCCCTCTCGAGCAGGACCCAGTACTTC.